This entry is about one TCR beta chain. Germline V gene sequence: CDR1 SGHTA, CDR2 FQGNSA. This CDR3 comprises 15 residues. V was clipped by 1 base and J by 9 bases; unmatched bases: 4. Original processing methods: From reference gene primer amplification, estimates of nucleated cell counts were derived. Assay used: immunoSEQ multiplex PCR; TCRdb lists only in-frame clones, some missing. V and J calls and clone size are copied from that table; D and trimming were computed from the DNA. The sample yields around 290,000 clones, approximately 89% seen once. This specimen belongs to a study of blood T cell repertoires in COVID-19. Study background: The United States, Italy and Spain provided the acute and convalescent COVID-19 samples.

This sequence joins TRBV7-2 and TRBJ2-1, with 12 bases lining up with TRBD1. This receptor was obtained from a woman in her forties or fifties who had recovered from COVID-19. What was sequenced was peripheral blood. In DNA form, the CDR3 reads TGTGCCAGCAGCTTAGTGGGGACAGGGGGCGTTGAGCAGTTCTTC. Protein sequence: CASSLVGTGGVEQFF.